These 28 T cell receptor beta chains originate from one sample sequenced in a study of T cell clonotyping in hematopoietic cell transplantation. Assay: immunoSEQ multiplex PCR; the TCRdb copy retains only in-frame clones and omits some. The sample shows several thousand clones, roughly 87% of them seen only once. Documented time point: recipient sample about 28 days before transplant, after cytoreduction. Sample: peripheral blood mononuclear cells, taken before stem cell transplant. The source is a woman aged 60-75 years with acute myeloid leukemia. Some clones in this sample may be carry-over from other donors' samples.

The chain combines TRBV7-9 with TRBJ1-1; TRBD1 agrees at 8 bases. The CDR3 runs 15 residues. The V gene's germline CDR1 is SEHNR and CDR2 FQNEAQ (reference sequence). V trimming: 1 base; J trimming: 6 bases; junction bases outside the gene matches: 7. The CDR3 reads CASSLGPGGASEAFF. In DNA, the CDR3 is TGTGCCAGCAGCTTAGGTCCAGGGGGCGCTTCTGAAGCTTTCTTT.

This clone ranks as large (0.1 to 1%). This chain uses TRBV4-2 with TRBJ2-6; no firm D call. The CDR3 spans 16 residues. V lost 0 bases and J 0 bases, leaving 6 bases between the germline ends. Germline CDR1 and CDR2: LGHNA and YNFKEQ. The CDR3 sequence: CASSQDLGSGANVLTF. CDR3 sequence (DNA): TGTGCCAGCAGCCAAGATCTAGGCTCTGGGGCCAACGTCCTGACTTTC.

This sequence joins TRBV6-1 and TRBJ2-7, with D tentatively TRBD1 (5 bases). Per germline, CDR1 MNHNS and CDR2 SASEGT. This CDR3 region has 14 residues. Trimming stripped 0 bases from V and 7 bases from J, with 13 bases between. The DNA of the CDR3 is TGTGCCAGCAGTGAAGCCGCTAGGGGATGGGAGCAGTACTTC. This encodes CASSEAARGWEQYF.

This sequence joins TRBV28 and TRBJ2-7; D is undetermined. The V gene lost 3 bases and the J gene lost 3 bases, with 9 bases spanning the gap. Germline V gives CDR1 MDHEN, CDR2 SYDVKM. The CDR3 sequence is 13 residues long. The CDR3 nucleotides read TGTGCCAGCAGTTTGACTCGGAACTACGAGCAGTACTTC. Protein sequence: CASSLTRNYEQYF.

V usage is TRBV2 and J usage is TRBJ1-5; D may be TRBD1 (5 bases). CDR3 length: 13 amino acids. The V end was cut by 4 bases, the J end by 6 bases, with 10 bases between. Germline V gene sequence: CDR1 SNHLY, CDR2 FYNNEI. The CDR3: CASSARAGQPQHF. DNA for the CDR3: TGTGCCAGCAGTGCCAGGGCCGGTCAGCCCCAGCATTTT.

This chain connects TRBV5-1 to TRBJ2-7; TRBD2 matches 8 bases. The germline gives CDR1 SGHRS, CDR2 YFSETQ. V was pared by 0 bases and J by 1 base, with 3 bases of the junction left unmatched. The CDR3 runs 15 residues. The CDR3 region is CASSLGGTSSYEQYF. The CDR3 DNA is TGCGCCAGCAGCTTGGGAGGGACTAGTTCCTACGAGCAGTACTTC.

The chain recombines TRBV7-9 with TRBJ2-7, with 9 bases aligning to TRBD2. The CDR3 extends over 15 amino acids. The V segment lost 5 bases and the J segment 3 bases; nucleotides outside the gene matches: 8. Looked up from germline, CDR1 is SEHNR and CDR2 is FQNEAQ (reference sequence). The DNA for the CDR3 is TGTGCCAGCAGCCCCGGACTAGCGCTTCTCTACGAGCAGTACTTC. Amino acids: CASSPGLALLYEQYF.

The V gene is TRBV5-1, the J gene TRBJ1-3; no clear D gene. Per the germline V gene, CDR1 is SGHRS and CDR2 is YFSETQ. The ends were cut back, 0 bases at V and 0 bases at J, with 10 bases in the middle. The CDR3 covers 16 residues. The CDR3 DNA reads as TGCGCCAGCAGCTTGGCGGCCGGAGGCTCTGGAAACACCATATATTTT. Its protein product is CASSLAAGGSGNTIYF.

CDR3: CASSAGRGDEKLFF. The CDR3 coding sequence is TGTGCCAGCAGTGCGGGCAGGGGGGATGAAAAACTGTTTTTT. The V and J genes are TRBV2 and TRBJ1-4; 7 bases align to TRBD1. Germline trimming cut 4 bases from V and 6 bases from J; bases unmatched to any gene: 5. Germline V gene data show CDR1 as SNHLY and CDR2 as FYNNEI. The CDR3 totals 14 residues. Looking up the rest from reference TRBV2 and TRBJ1-4 gives the full variable domain: EPEVTQTPSHQVTQMGQEVILRCVPISNHLYFYWYRQILGQKVEFLVSFYNNEISEKSEIFDDQFSVERPDGSNFTLKIRSTKLEDSAMYFCASSAGRGDEKLFFGSGTQLSVL.

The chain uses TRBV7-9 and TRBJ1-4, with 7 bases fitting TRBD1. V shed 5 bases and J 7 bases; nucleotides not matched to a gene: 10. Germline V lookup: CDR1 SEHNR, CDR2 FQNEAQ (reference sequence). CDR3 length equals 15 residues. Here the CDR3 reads CASSPGGAGGEKLFF. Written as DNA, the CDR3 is TGTGCCAGCAGCCCGGGTGGGGCAGGGGGTGAAAAACTGTTTTTT.

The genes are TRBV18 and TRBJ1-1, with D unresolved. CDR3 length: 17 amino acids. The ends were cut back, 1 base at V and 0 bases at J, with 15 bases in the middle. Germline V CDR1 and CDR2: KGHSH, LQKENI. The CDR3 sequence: CASSPREGGGLNTEAFF. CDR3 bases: TGTGCCAGCTCACCACGGGAGGGAGGAGGCTTGAACACTGAAGCTTTCTTT.

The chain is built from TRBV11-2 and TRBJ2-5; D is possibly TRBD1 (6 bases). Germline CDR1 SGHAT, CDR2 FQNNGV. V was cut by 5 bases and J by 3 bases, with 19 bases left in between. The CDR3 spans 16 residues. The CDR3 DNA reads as TGTGCCAGCAGCCCAGGGGCGGTCGGGTCTAAAGAGACCCAGTACTTC. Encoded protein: CASSPGAVGSKETQYF. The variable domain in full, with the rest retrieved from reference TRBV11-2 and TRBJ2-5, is EAGVAQSPRYKIIEKRQSVAFWCNPISGHATLYWYQQILGQGPKLLIQFQNNGVVDDSQLPKDRFSAERLKGVDSTLKIQPAKLEDSAVYLCASSPGAVGSKETQYFGPGTRLLVL.

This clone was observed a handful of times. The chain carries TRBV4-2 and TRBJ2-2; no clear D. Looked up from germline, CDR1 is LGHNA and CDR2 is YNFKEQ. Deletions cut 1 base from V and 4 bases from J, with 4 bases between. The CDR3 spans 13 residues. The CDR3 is CASSQVSTGELFF. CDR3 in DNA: TGTGCCAGCAGCCAAGTTTCCACCGGGGAGCTGTTTTTT.

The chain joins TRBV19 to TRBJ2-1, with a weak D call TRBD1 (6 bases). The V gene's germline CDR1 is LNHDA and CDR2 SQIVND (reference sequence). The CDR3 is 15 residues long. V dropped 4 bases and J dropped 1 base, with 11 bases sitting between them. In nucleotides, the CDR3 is TGTGCCAGTAGTAGCTACAGGGTTTCCTACAATGAGCAGTTCTTC. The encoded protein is CASSSYRVSYNEQFF.

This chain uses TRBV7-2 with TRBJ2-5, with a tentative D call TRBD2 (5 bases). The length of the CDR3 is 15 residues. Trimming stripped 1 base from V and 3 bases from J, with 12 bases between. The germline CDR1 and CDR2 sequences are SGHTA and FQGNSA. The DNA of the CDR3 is TGTGCCAGCAGCTTAGTGCCGGGAACTGAAGAGACCCAGTACTTC. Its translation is CASSLVPGTEETQYF.

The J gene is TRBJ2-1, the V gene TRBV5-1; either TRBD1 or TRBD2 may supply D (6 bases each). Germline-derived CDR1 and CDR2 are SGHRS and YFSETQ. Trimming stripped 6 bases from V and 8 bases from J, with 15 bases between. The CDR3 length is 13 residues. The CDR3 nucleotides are TGCGCCAGCAATAGGAGGGGGTACGATGAGCAGTTCTTC. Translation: CASNRRGYDEQFF.

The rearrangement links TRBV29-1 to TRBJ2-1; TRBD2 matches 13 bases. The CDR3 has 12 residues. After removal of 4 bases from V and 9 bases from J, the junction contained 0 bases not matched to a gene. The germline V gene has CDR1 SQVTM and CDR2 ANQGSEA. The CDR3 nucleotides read TGCAGCGTTGGACTAGCGGGAGGTGAGCAGTTCTTC. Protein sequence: CSVGLAGGEQFF.

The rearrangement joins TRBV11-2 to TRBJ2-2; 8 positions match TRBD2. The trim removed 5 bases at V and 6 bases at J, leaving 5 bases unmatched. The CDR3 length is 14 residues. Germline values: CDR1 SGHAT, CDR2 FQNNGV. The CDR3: CASSPTAGAGELFF. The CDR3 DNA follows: TGTGCCAGCAGCCCCACAGCGGGGGCCGGGGAGCTGTTTTTT.

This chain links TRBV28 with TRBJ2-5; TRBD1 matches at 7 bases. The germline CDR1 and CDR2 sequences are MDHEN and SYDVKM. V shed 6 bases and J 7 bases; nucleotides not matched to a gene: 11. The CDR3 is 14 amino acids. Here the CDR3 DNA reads TGTGCCAGCAGCCCGGGACAGATCATTCGGACCCAGTACTTC. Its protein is CASSPGQIIRTQYF.

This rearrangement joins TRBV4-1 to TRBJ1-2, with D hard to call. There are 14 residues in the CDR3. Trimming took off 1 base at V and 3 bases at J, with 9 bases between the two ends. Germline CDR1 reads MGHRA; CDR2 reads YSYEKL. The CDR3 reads CASSQVAVYYGYTF. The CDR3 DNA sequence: TGCGCCAGCAGCCAAGTTGCAGTCTACTATGGCTACACCTTC.

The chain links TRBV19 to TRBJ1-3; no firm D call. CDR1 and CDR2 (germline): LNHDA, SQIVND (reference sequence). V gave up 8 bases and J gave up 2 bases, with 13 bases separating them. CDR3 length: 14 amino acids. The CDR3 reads CASSSGQPGNTIYF. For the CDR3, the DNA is TGTGCCAGTTCCTCCGGTCAACCTGGAAACACCATATATTTT.

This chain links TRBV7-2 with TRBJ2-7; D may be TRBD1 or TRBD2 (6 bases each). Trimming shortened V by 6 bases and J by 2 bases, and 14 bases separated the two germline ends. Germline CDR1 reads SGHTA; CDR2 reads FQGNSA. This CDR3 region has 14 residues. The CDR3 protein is CASSVLGGPYEQYF. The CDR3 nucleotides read TGTGCCAGCAGTGTCCTCGGGGGCCCCTACGAGCAGTACTTC.

In DNA form, the CDR3 reads TGCGCCAGCAGCCAAGAGGCGGGACTAAATGAGCAGTTCTTC. Encoded protein: CASSQEAGLNEQFF. This chain joins TRBV4-3 and TRBJ2-1, with 7 bases matching TRBD2. After removal of 0 bases from V and 7 bases from J, the junction contained 3 bases not matched to a gene. The CDR3 consists of 14 residues. Looked up from germline, CDR1 is LGHNA and CDR2 is YSLEER.

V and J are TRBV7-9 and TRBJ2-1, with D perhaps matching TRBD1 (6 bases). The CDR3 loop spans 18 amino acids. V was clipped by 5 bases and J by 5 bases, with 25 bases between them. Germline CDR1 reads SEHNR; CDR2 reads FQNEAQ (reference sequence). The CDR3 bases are TGTGCCAGCAGCGCTAATGGTGTACGCAGGGGCCGCCACAATGAGCAGTTCTTC. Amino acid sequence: CASSANGVRRGRHNEQFF.

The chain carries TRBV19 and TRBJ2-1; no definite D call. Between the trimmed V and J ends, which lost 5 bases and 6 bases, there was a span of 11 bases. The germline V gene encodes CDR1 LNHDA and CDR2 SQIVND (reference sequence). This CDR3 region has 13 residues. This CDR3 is CASSLSARNEQFF. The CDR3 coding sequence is TGTGCCAGTAGTCTTTCCGCACGCAATGAGCAGTTCTTC.

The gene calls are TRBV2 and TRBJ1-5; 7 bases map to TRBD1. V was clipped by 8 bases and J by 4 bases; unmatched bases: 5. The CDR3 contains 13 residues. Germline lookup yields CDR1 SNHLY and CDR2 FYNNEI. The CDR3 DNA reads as TGTGCCAGCGGAATCAGGGGGAATCAGCCCCAGCATTTT. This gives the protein CASGIRGNQPQHF.

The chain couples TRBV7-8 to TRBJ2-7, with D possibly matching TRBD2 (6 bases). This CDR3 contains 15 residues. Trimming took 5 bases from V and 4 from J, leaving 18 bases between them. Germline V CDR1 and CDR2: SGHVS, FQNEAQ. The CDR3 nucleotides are TGTGCCAGCAGCCGGGCGGGGACTGGCAATTACGAGCAGTACGTC. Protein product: CASSRAGTGNYEQYV.

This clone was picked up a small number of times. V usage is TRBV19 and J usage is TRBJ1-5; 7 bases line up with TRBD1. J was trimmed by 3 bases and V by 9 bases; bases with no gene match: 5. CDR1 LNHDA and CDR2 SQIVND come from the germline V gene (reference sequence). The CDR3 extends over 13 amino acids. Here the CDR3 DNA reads TGTGCCAGCCGGGGACAGATCAATCAGCCCCAGCATTTT. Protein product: CASRGQINQPQHF. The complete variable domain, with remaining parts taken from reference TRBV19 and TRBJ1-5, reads DGGITQSPKYLFRKEGQNVTLSCEQNLNHDAMYWYRQDPGQGLRLIYYSQIVNDFQKGDIAEGYSVSREKKESFPLTVTSAQKNPTAFYLCASRGQINQPQHFGDGTRLSIL.